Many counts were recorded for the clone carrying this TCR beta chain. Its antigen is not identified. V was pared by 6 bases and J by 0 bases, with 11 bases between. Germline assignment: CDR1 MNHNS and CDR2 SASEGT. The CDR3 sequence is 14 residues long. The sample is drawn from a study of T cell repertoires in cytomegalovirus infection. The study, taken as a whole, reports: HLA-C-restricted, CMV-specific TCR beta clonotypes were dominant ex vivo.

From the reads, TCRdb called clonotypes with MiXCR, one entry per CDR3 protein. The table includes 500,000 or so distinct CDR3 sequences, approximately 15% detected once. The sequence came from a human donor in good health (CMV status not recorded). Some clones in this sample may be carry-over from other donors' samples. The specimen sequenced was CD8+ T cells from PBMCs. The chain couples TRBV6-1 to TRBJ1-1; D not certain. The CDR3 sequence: CASSPKALNTEAFF. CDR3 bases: TGTGCCAGCAGCCCGAAGGCCCTGAACACTGAAGCTTTCTTT.